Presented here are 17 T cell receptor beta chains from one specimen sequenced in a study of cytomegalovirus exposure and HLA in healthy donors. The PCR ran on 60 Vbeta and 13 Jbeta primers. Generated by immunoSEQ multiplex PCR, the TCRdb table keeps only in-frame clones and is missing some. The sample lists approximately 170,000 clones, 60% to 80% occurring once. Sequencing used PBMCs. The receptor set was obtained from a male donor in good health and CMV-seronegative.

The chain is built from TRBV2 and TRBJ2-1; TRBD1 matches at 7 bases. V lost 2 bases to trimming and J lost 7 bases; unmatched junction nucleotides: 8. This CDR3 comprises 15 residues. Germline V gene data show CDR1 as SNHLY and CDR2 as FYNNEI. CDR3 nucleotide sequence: TGTGCCAGCAGTGAACGAACAGGGGCCACAAATGAGCAGTTCTTC. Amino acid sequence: CASSERTGATNEQFF.

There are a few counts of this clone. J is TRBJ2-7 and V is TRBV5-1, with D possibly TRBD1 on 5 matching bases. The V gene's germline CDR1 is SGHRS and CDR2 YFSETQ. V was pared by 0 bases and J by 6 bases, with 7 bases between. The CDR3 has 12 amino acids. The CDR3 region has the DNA TGCGCCAGCAGCTTGGTTGGGGCCGAGCAGTACTTC. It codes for CASSLVGAEQYF.

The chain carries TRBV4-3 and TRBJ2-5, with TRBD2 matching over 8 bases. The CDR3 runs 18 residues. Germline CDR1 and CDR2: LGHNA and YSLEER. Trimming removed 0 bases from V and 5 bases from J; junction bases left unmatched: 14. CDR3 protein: CASSQERVGGRPRETQYF. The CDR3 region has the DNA TGCGCCAGCAGCCAAGAGAGAGTAGGCGGGAGGCCGCGGGAGACCCAGTACTTC.

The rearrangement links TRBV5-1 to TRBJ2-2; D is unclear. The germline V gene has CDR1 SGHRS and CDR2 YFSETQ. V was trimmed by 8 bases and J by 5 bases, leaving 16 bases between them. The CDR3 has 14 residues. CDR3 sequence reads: CASHPSARTGELFF. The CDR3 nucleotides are TGCGCCAGTCACCCTTCAGCCAGGACCGGGGAGCTGTTTTTT.

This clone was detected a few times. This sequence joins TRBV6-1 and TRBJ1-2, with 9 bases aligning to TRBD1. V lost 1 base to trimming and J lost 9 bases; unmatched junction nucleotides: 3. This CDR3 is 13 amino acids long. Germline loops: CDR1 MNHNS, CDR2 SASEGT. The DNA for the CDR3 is TGTGCCAGCAGTGAAGGAGACAGGGGGAGCTACACCTTC. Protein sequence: CASSEGDRGSYTF.

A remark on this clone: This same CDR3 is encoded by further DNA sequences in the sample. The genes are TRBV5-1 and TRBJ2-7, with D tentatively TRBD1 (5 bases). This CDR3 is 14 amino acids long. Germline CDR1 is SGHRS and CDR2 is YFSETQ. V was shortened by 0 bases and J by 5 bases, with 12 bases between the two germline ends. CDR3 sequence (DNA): TGCGCCAGCAGCTTGGGGCAGGGTCTGGACGAGCAGTACTTC. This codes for CASSLGQGLDEQYF.

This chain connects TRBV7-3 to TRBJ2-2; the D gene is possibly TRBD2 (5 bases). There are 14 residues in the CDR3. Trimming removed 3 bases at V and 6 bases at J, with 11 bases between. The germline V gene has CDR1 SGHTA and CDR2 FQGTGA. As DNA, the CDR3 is TGTGCCAGCAGCTTCAGTCCCGGGGCCGGGGAGCTGTTTTTT. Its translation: CASSFSPGAGELFF.

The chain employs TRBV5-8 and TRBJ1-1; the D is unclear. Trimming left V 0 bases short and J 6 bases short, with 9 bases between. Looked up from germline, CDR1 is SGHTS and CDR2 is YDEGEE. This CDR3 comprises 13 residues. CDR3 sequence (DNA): TGTGCCAGCAGCTTGGAGGAAAGCGCTGAAGCTTTCTTT. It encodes CASSLEESAEAFF.

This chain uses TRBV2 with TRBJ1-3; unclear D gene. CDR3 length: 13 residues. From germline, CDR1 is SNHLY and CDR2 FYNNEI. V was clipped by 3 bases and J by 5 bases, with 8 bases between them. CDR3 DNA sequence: TGTGCCAGCAGTGATTCAGGAAGAAACACCATATATTTT. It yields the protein CASSDSGRNTIYF.

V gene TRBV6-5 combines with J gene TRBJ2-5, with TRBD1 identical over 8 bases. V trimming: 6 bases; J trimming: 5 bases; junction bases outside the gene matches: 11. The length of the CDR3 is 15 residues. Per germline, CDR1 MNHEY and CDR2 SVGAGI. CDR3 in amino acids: CASRPSGTGGETQYF. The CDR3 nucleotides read TGTGCCAGCAGGCCGTCCGGGACAGGAGGGGAGACCCAGTACTTC.

The CDR3 DNA sequence: TGCGCCAGCAGCACGGGAACAGGGGGCGTGGGTGAAAAACTGTTTTTT. This translates into CASSTGTGGVGEKLFF. The J gene is TRBJ1-4, the V gene TRBV5-1; TRBD1 aligns across 9 bases. V lost 4 bases, J lost 7 bases, and 11 bases stayed unmatched. Germline CDR1 and CDR2: SGHRS and YFSETQ. CDR3 length: 16 amino acids.

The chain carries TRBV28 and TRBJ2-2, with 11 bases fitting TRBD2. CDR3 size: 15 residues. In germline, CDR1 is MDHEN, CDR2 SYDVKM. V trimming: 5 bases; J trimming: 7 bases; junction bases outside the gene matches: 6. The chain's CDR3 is CASSTGTSGYGELFF. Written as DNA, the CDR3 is TGTGCCAGCAGTACCGGGACTAGCGGTTACGGGGAGCTGTTTTTT. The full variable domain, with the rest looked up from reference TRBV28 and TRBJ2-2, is DVKVTQSSRYLVKRTGEKVFLECVQDMDHENMFWYRQDPGLGLRLIYFSYDVKMKEKGDIPEGYSVSREKKERFSLILESASTNQTSMYLCASSTGTSGYGELFFGEGSRLTVL.

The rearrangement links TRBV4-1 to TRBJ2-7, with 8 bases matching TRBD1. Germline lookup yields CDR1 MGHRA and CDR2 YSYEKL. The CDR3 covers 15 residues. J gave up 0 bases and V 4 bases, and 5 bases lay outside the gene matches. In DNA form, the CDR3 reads TGCGCCAGCAGCCTAGGACAGGGAGACTCCTACGAGCAGTACTTC. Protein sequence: CASSLGQGDSYEQYF.

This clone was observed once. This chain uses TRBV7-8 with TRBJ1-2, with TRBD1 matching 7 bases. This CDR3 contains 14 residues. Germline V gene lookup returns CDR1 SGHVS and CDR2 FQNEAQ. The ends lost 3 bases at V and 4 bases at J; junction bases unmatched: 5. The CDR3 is CASSLREGAYGYTF. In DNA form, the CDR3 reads TGTGCCAGCAGCTTGCGTGAGGGGGCCTATGGCTACACCTTC.

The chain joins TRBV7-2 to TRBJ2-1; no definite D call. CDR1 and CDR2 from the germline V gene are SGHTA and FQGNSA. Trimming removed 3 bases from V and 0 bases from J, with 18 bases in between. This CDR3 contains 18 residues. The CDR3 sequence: CASSLKPRGGSSYNEQFF. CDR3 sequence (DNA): TGTGCCAGCAGCTTGAAGCCCCGCGGCGGTAGCTCCTACAATGAGCAGTTCTTC.

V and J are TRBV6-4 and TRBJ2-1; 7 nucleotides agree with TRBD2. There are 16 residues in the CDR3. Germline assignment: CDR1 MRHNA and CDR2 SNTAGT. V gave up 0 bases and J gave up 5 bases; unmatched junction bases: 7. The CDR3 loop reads CASSDSSSGRNNEQFF. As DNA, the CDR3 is TGTGCCAGCAGTGACTCGAGTAGCGGGCGTAACAATGAGCAGTTCTTC.

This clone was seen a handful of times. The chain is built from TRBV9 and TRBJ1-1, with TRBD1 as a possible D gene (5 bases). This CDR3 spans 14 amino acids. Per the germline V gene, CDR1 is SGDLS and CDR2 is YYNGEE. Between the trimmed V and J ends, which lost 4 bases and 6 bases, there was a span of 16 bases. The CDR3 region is CASSLLPEGPEAFF. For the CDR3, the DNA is TGTGCCAGCAGCCTTTTACCGGAGGGACCTGAAGCTTTCTTT. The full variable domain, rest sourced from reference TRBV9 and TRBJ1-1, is DSGVTQTPKHLITATGQRVTLRCSPRSGDLSVYWYQQSLDQGLQFLIQYYNGEERAKGNILERFSAQQFPDLHSELNLSSLELGDSALYFCASSLLPEGPEAFFGQGTRLTVV.